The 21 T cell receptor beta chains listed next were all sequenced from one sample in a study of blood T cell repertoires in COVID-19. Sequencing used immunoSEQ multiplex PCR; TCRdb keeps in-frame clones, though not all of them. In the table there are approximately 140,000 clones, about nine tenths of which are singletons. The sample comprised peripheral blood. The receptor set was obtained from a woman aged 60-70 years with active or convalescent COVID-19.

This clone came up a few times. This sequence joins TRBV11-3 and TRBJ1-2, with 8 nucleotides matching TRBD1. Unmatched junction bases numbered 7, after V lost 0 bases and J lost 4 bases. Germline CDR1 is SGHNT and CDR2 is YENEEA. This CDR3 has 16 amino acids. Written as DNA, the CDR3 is TGTGCCAGCAGCTTAGACCCGACAGGGGTAATCTATGGCTACACCTTC. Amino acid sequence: CASSLDPTGVIYGYTF.

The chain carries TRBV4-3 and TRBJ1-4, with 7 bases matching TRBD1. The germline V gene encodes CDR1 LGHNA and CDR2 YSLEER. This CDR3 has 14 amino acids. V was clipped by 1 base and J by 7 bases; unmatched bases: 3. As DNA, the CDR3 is TGCGCCAGCAGCCAAGGACAGGGAGTTGAAAAACTGTTTTTT. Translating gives CASSQGQGVEKLFF.

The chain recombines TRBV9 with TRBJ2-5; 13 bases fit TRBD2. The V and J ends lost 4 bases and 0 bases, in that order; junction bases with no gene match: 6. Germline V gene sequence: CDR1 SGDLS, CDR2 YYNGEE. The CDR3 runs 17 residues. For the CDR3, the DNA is TGTGCCAGCAGCCCAGGCGGGACTAGCGGGAACCAAGAGACCCAGTACTTC. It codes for CASSPGGTSGNQETQYF.

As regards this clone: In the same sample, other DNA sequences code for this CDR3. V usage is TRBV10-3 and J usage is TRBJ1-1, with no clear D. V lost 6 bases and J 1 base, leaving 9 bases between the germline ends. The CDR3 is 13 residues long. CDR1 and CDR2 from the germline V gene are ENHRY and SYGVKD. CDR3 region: CAISREGNTEAFF. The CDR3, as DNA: TGTGCCATCAGCCGGGAGGGGAACACTGAAGCTTTCTTT.

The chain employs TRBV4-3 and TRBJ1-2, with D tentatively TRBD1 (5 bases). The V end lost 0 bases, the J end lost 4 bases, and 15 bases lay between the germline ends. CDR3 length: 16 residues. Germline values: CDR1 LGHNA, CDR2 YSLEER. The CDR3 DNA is TGCGCCAGCAGCCAAGATCGGAGAGTAGGGGTCTATGGCTACACCTTC. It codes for CASSQDRRVGVYGYTF.

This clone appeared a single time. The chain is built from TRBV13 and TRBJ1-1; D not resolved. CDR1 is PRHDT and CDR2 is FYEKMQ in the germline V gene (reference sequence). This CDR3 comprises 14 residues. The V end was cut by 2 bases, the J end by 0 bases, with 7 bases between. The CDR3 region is CASSLPPLNTEAFF. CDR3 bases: TGTGCCAGCAGCTTACCCCCATTGAACACTGAAGCTTTCTTT.

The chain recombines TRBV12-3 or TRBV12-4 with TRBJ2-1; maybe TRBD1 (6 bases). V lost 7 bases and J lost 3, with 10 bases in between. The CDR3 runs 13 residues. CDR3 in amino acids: CASTPTGYNEQFF. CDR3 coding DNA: TGTGCCAGCACCCCGACAGGCTACAATGAGCAGTTCTTC.

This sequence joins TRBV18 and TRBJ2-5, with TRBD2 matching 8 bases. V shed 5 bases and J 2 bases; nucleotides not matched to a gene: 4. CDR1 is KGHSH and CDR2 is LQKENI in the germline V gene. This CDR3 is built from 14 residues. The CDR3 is CASSFSGDQETQYF. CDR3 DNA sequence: TGTGCCAGCTCATTTAGCGGGGATCAAGAGACCCAGTACTTC. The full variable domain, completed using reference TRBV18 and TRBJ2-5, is NAGVMQNPRHLVRRRGQEARLRCSPMKGHSHVYWYRQLPEEGLKFMVYLQKENIIDESGMPKERFSAEFPKEGPSILRIQQVVRGDSAAYFCASSFSGDQETQYFGPGTRLLVL.

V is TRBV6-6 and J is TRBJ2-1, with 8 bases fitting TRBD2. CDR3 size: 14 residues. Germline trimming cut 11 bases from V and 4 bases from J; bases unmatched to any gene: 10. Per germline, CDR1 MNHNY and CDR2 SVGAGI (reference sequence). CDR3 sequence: CASKAGVTYNEQFF. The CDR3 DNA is TGTGCCTCGAAAGCGGGGGTCACTTACAATGAGCAGTTCTTC.

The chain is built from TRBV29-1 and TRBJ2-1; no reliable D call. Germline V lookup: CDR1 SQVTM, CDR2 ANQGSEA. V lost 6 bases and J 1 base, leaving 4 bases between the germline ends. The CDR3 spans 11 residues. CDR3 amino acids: CSVGSYNEQFF. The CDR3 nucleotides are TGCAGCGTCGGGTCCTACAATGAGCAGTTCTTC.

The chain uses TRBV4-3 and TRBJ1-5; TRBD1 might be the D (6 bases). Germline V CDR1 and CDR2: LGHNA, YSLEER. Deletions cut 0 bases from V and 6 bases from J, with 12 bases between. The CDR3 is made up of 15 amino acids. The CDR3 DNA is TGCGCCAGCAGCCAAGAGCTAGGGGGTGGTCAGCCCCAGCATTTT. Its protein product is CASSQELGGGQPQHF.

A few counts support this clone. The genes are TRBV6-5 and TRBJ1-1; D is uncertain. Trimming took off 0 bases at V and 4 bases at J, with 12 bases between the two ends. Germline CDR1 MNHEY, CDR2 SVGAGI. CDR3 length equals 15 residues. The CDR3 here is CASSYSVGVGTEAFF. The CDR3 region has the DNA TGTGCCAGCAGTTACTCTGTTGGAGTCGGCACTGAAGCTTTCTTT.

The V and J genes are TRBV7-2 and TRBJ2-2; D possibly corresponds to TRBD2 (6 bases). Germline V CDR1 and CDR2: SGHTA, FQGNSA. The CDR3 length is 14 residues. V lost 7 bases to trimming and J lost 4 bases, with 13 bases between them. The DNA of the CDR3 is TGTGCCAGCACTGAAAGGCGGGGCACCGGGGAGCTGTTTTTT. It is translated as CASTERRGTGELFF.

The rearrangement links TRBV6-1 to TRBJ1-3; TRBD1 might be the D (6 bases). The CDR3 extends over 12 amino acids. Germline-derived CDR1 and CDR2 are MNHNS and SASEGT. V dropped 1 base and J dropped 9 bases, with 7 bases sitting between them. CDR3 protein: CASSEEDSTIYF. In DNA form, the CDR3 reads TGTGCCAGCAGTGAAGAGGACAGCACCATATATTTT.

CDR3 in amino acids: CAWSVRGREKLFF. The CDR3 bases are TGTGCCTGGAGTGTAAGGGGGCGGGAAAAACTGTTTTTT. The genes are TRBV30 and TRBJ1-4; 7 bases line up with TRBD1. V shed 0 bases and J 8 bases; nucleotides not matched to a gene: 3. Germline-derived CDR1 and CDR2 are GTSNPN and SVGIG (reference sequence). This CDR3 is built from 13 residues.

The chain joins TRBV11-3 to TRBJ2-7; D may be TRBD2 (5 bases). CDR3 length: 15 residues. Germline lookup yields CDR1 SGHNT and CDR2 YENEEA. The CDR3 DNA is TGTGGCGGACCTAGCCGGTCTTGCTCTACCTACGAGCAGTACTTC. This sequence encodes CGGPSRSCSTYEQYF.

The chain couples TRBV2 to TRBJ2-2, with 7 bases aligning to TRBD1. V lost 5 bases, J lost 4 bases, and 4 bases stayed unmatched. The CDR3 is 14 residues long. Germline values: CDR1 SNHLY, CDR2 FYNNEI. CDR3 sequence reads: CASSPQGSTGELFF. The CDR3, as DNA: TGTGCCAGCAGTCCACAGGGGTCCACCGGGGAGCTGTTTTTT.

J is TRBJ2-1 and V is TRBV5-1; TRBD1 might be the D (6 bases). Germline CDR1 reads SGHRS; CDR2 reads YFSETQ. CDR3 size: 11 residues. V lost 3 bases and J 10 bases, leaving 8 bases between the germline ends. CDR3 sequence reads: CASSWDTEQFF. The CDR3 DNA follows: TGCGCCAGCAGCTGGGACACCGAGCAGTTCTTC.

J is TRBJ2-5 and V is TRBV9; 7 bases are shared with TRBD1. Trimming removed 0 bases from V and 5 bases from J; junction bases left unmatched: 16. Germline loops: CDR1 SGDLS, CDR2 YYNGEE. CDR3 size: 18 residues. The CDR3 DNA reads TGTGCCAGCAGCGTAGACCAAGGGGGCAGGTGGGCCGGGGAGACCCAGTACTTC. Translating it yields CASSVDQGGRWAGETQYF. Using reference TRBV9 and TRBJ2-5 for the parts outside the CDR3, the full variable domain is DSGVTQTPKHLITATGQRVTLRCSPRSGDLSVYWYQQSLDQGLQFLIQYYNGEERAKGNILERFSAQQFPDLHSELNLSSLELGDSALYFCASSVDQGGRWAGETQYFGPGTRLLVL.

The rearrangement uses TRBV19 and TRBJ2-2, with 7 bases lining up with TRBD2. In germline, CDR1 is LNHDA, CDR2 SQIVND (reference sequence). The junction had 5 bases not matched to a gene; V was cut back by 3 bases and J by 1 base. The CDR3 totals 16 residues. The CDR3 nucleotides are TGTGCCAGTAGTATTAACGGGGGGTGGAACACCGGGGAGCTGTTTTTT. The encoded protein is CASSINGGWNTGELFF. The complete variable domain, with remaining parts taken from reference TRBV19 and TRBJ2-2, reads DGGITQSPKYLFRKEGQNVTLSCEQNLNHDAMYWYRQDPGQGLRLIYYSQIVNDFQKGDIAEGYSVSREKKESFPLTVTSAQKNPTAFYLCASSINGGWNTGELFFGEGSRLTVL.

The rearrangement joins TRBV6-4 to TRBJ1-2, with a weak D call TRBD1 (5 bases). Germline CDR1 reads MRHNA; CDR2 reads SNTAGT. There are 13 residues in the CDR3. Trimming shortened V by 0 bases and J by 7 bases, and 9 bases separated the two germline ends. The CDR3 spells CASSDSGVTGYTF. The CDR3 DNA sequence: TGTGCCAGCAGTGACTCAGGGGTCACTGGCTACACCTTC.